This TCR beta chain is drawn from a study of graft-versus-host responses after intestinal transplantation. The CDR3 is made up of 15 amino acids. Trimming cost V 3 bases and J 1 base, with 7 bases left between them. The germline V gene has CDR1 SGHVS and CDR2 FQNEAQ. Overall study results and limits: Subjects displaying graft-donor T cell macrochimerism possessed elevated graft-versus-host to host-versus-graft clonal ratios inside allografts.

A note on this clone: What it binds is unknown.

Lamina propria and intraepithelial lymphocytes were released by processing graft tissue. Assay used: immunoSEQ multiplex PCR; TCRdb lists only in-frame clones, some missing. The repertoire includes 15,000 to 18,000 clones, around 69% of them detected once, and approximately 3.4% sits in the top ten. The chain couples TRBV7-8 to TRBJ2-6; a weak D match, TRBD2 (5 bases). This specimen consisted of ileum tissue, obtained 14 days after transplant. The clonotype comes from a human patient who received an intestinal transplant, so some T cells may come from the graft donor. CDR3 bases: TGTGCCAGCAGCTTTAGCGAATCTGGGGCCAACGTCCTGACTTTC. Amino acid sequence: CASSFSESGANVLTF.